This entry features one T cell receptor beta chain sequence. The clone's antigen remains unknown. One base away there is no much larger clone; base qualities are not given. The source of the sample is a study of T cell responses to AZD1222 COVID-19 vaccine (dated by TCRdb to the early 2020s). Study-wide context: A total of around 240 trial participants underwent TCR sequencing, of whom about 200 had received two doses of AZD1222 and some 25 had received two doses of the MenACWY control vaccine. Trial participants were enrolled by age into 18-55, 56-69 and 70-plus year subgroups, with approximately 160, 26 and 62 TCR-sequenced participants respectively. Findings and caveats that apply to the study as a whole: Epitopes outside the regions mutated in the B.1.351 and B.1.1.7 variants were reportedly recognized by nearly half of the unique spike-specific TCRs. Most participants were white British and females outnumbered males, and the authors suggested that clonal diversity may have been underestimated. No day 14 peak-response samples were available, so repertoires were characterized only after the peak T cell response. The 56-69-year group was small, and its depth increase did not reach significance, likely because of low power. After two AZD1222 doses, both the breadth and the depth of spike-specific TCRs were significantly higher than at day 0 and than in MenACWY recipients. Vaccine-associated CD4 TCRs spanned the whole spike protein, with dominant responses in regions 160-218 and 743-854. Conclusions about previously exposed vaccinees were limited because only six AZD1222 recipients were SARS-CoV-2 seropositive at baseline.

The CDR3 regions of human TCRbeta chains were analyzed by immunosequencing. Turning to the authors' computational methods: Repertoire TCRs were matched against a reference library of SARS-CoV-2-specific TCRs generated with the MIRA antigen-specificity platform. Breadth meant the fraction of unique TCRs that were SARS-CoV-2-associated, whereas depth meant the fraction of total T cells that were SARS-CoV-2-associated. Each spike-specific TCR was assigned to its reactive spike region and to a CD4 or CD8 class using the MIRA data. Log10-transformed breadth and depth values were compared by one-way ANOVA with Sidak's multiple comparisons tests. Drawn from immuneACCESS, this table holds only the in-frame rearrangements with V and J called that TCRdb kept. Clones are partly lost; checked studies trace under half to an unresolved V gene and leave the rest unexplained. V, J and clone size derive from that table, while D and trimming were established from the DNA sequence. Counted in this sample were 150,000 or so clones; less than 95% of them appeared once. 5% to 6.5% of the sample is held by the ten biggest clonotypes.

Based on the germline V gene, the CDR1 and CDR2 sequences are MGHDK and SYGVNS. The CDR3 numbers 17 residues from cysteine through phenylalanine. CDR3 DNA is the only sequence kept; it has 51 bases, read in frame from the first base. V is reduced by 1 base and J by 1 base, leaving a spacing of 14 bases between them. The sample's time point label is to be understood as: about 28 days (+/-7) after the second vaccine dose. AZD1222 recipients with second doses at about 4 weeks or about 12 weeks were pooled, because spike-specific TCR depth and breadth did not differ between schedules. Vaccinee samples came from UK trials COV001 and COV002, including a single-blind randomized controlled phase 2/3 trial of AZD1222 (ChAdOx1 nCoV-19) in healthy adults. For TCRbeta chain sequencing, PBMC samples were collected from trial participants at day 0 and at day 28 after the second dose.

This sequence originates from an adult who received the AZD1222 COVID-19 vaccine. The chain links TRBV25-1 with TRBJ2-1, with TRBD2 perhaps the D gene, on 6 matching bases. Sample: peripheral blood, taken 28 days after the second AZD1222 dose. The bases read TGTGCCAGCAGTGAATTTCAAGGTGGGGGGTCCTACAATGAGCAGTTCTTC. Its translation is CASSEFQGGGSYNEQFF.